This TCR beta chain comes out of a study of blood T cell repertoires in COVID-19. Turning to the study itself: Spain, Italy and the United States supplied samples that represented acute and convalescent COVID-19. T cells, B-cell-depleted T cells, or PBMCs supplied cDNA or gDNA.

Measured with immunoSEQ multiplex PCR; TCRdb has only the in-frame clones, and not every one. The sample holds approximately 190,000 clones, 82% seen once. CDR3 size: 16 residues. Germline values: CDR1 SGHNT, CDR2 YYREEE (reference sequence). Deletions cut 2 bases from V and 3 bases from J, with 15 bases between. The chain carries TRBV5-4 and TRBJ1-5; D ambiguous. Sequenced input: peripheral blood. The origin of this receptor is a woman aged 55-75 years with COVID-19, enrolled during active disease. For the CDR3, the DNA is TGTGCCAGCAGCTTTGGCGGGAGGAGGGACAATCAGCCCCAGCATTTT. This gives the protein CASSFGGRRDNQPQHF.